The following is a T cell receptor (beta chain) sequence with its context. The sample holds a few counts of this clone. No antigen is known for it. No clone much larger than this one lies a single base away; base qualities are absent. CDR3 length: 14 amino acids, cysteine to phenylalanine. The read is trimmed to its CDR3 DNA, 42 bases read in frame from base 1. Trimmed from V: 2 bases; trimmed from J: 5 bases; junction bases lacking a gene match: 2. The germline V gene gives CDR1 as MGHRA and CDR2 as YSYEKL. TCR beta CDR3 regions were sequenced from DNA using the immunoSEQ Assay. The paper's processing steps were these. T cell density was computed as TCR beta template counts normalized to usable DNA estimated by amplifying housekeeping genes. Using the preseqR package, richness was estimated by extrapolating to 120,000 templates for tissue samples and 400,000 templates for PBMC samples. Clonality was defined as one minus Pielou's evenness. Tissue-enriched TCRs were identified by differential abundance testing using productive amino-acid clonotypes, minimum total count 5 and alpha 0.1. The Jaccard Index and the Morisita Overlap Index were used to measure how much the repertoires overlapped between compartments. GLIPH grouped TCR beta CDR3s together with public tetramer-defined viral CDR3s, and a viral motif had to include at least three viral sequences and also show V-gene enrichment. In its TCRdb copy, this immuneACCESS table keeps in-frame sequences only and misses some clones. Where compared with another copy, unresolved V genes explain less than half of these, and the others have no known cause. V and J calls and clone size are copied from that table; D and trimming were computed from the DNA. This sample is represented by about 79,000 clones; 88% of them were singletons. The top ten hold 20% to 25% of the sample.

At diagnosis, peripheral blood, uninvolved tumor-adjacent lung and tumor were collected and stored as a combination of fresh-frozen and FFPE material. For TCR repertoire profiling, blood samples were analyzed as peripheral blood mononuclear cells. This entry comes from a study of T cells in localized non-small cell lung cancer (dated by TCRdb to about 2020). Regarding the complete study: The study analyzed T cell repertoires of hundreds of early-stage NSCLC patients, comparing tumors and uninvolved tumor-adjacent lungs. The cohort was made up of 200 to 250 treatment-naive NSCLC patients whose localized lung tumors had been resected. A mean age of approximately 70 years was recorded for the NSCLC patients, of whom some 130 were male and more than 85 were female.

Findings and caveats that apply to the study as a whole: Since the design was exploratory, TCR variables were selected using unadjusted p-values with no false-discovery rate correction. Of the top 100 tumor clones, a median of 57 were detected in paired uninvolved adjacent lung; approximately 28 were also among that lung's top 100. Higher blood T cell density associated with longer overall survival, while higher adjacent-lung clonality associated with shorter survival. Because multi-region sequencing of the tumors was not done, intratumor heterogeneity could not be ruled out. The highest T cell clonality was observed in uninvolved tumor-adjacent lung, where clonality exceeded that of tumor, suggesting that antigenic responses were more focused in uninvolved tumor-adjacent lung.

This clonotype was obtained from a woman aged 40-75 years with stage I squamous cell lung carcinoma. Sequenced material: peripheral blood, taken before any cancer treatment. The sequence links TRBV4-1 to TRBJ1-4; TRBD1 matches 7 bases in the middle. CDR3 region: CASSQPGQNEKLFF. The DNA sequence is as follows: TGCGCCAGCAGCCAACCGGGACAGAATGAAAAACTGTTTTTT.